One and the same sample provided the 32 T cell receptor beta chains below, sequenced in a study of OX40 agonist ivuxolimab in advanced cancers. Libraries were prepared by immunoSEQ multiplex PCR; TCRdb keeps only in-frame clonotypes and omits some of them. The sample holds 35,000 to 40,000 clones; 80% to 90% are singletons and the top ten take 25% to 40%. The sample here was CD4+ or CD8+ T cells sorted from blood, taken in a trial of the OX40 agonist ivuxolimab. The receptors shown here come from an adult with an advanced solid tumor such as melanoma, head and neck, liver or kidney cancer.

The genes are TRBV5-6 and TRBJ2-1; TRBD1 agrees at 8 bases. In germline, CDR1 is SGHDT, CDR2 YYEEEE. This CDR3 is 16 amino acids long. Trimming at V came to 4 bases and at J to 0 bases, leaving 6 bases not matched to a gene. CDR3 residues: CASSRQGQYSYNEQFF. Here the CDR3 DNA reads TGTGCCAGCAGCCGACAGGGGCAGTACTCCTACAATGAGCAGTTCTTC.

The chain's CDR3 is CASSLGHSGANVLTF. In nucleotides, the CDR3 is TGTGCCAGCAGCTTAGGGCACTCTGGGGCCAACGTCCTGACTTTC. The chain has TRBV7-3 and TRBJ2-6; D call uncertain. Germline assignment: CDR1 SGHTA and CDR2 FQGTGA. This CDR3 has 15 amino acids. Trimming cost V 2 bases and J 0 bases, with 5 bases left between them.

This chain connects TRBV6-6 to TRBJ2-5, with D uncertain. The end of the DNA aligns better with TRBJ2-7, so the J call may be wrong. CDR1 is MNHNY and CDR2 is SVGAGI in the germline V gene (reference sequence). This CDR3 comprises 12 residues. The CDR3 here is CASSYGYYEQYF. As DNA, the CDR3 is TGTGCCAGCAGTTACGGTTACTACGAGCAGTACTTC.

This chain joins TRBV11-2 and TRBJ2-2; a weak D match, TRBD1 (6 bases). This CDR3 spans 15 amino acids. With 6 bases removed from V and 1 base from J, the gap between germline ends came to 12 bases. Germline V CDR1 and CDR2: SGHAT, FQNNGV. The CDR3 spells CASSAGTWNTGELFF. The CDR3, as DNA: TGTGCCAGCAGTGCCGGGACATGGAACACCGGGGAGCTGTTTTTT.

The V and J genes are TRBV7-9 and TRBJ1-1; D is ambiguous. The CDR3 loop spans 11 amino acids. The V end was cut by 5 bases, the J end by 11 bases, with 12 bases between. In germline, CDR1 is SEHNR, CDR2 FQNEAQ (reference sequence). The CDR3 reads CASSASFWAFF. In DNA, the CDR3 is TGTGCCAGCAGCGCCAGTTTTTGGGCTTTCTTT.

This chain links TRBV29-1 with TRBJ1-4, with 9 bases identical to TRBD1. The germline gives CDR1 SQVTM, CDR2 ANQGSEA. Trimming removed 7 bases from V and 8 bases from J; junction bases left unmatched: 11. The CDR3 has 14 amino acids. CDR3 region: CSACGGQGEEKLFF. Written as DNA, the CDR3 is TGCAGCGCGTGTGGGGGACAGGGAGAAGAAAAACTGTTTTTT.

Only one count was recorded for this clone. This rearrangement joins TRBV21-1 to TRBJ1-2; the table gives TRBD1 as D, unverified against the DNA. TRBV21-1 is given as a pseudogene. The CDR3 extends over 16 amino acids. Here the CDR3 DNA reads TGTGCCAGCAGCCCTCCTACAGTCTGGCCTAACTATGGCTACACCTTC. Protein product: CASSPPTVWPNYGYTF.

This chain uses TRBV18 with TRBJ1-3, with TRBD1 as a possible D gene (5 bases). Per the germline V gene, CDR1 is KGHSH and CDR2 is LQKENI. The CDR3 runs to 16 residues. With 5 bases removed from V and 2 bases from J, the gap between germline ends came to 16 bases. This CDR3 is CASSSTPTGTGNTIYF. The CDR3 DNA sequence: TGTGCCAGCTCATCTACACCTACAGGTACTGGAAACACCATATATTTT. The full variable domain, rest sourced from reference TRBV18 and TRBJ1-3, is NAGVMQNPRHLVRRRGQEARLRCSPMKGHSHVYWYRQLPEEGLKFMVYLQKENIIDESGMPKERFSAEFPKEGPSILRIQQVVRGDSAAYFCASSSTPTGTGNTIYFGEGSWLTVV.

This clone appeared a single time. J is TRBJ1-1 and V is TRBV28, with D unclear. This CDR3 contains 11 residues. Trimming left V 4 bases short and J 10 bases short, with 10 bases between. In germline, CDR1 is MDHEN, CDR2 SYDVKM. CDR3 residues: CASSSPPVAFF. CDR3 nucleotides: TGTGCCAGCAGTTCTCCCCCAGTAGCTTTCTTT. The full variable domain, its missing parts supplied by reference TRBV28 and TRBJ1-1, is DVKVTQSSRYLVKRTGEKVFLECVQDMDHENMFWYRQDPGLGLRLIYFSYDVKMKEKGDIPEGYSVSREKKERFSLILESASTNQTSMYLCASSSPPVAFFGQGTRLTVV.

The V call is TRBV5-6, the J call TRBJ1-2; possible D gene TRBD1, 5 bases. The CDR3 consists of 16 residues. Trimming stripped 5 bases from V and 1 base from J, with 18 bases between. CDR1 and CDR2 (germline): SGHDT, YYEEEE. CDR3 protein: CASRNTFRGGNYGYTF. The CDR3 bases are TGTGCCAGCAGAAACACCTTCCGTGGGGGTAACTATGGCTACACCTTC.

The chain is built from TRBV7-2 and TRBJ2-7; TRBD2 matches at 10 bases. The V gene end was trimmed by 2 bases and the J gene end by 2 bases; junction bases not matched to a gene: 9. Germline-derived CDR1 and CDR2 are SGHTA and FQGNSA. CDR3 length: 17 residues. The CDR3 nucleotides read TGTGCCAGCAGCTTAAGGGCGAGACTAGCGGGTCCCTACGAGCAGTACTTC. Amino acids: CASSLRARLAGPYEQYF.

This sequence joins TRBV2 and TRBJ2-7, with D possibly matching TRBD2 (6 bases). Germline loops: CDR1 SNHLY, CDR2 FYNNEI. The CDR3 has 13 residues. Trimming shortened V by 8 bases and J by 2 bases, and 13 bases separated the two germline ends. CDR3 nucleotides: TGTGCCAGCGGACGGGACTTAACCTACGAGCAGTACTTC. Translated: CASGRDLTYEQYF. Complete variable domain (other parts from reference TRBV2 and TRBJ2-7): EPEVTQTPSHQVTQMGQEVILRCVPISNHLYFYWYRQILGQKVEFLVSFYNNEISEKSEIFDDQFSVERPDGSNFTLKIRSTKLEDSAMYFCASGRDLTYEQYFGPGTRLTVT.

The V and J genes are TRBV29-1 and TRBJ1-2; D is undetermined. CDR1 is SQVTM, CDR2 ANQGSEA, per germline. V lost 5 bases, J lost 3 bases, and 7 bases lay in between. The CDR3 extends over 11 amino acids. The CDR3 protein is CSVRLDYGYTF. The DNA of the CDR3 is TGCAGCGTTAGACTGGACTATGGCTACACCTTC.

The chain links TRBV29-1 to TRBJ2-7; a possible D gene is TRBD2 (6 bases). Germline V gene lookup returns CDR1 SQVTM and CDR2 ANQGSEA. This CDR3 has 14 residues. V lost 4 bases and J 3 bases, leaving 16 bases between the germline ends. CDR3 nucleotides: TGCAGCGTTGGGTCCAAACTAGCAGACTACGAGCAGTACTTC. Translating it yields CSVGSKLADYEQYF.

The chain joins TRBV5-1 to TRBJ1-2; 10 bases map to TRBD1. Per the germline V gene, CDR1 is SGHRS and CDR2 is YFSETQ. This CDR3 is 14 amino acids long. V lost 6 bases and J lost 6; bases outside the gene matches: 8. The CDR3 region has the DNA TGCGCCAGCACACCGGGACAGGGGAGAGATGGCTACACCTTC. Its protein product is CASTPGQGRDGYTF.

V and J are TRBV6-6 and TRBJ1-4, with 7 bases identical to TRBD1. Germline V gene data show CDR1 as MNHNY and CDR2 as SVGAGI (reference sequence). There are 15 residues in the CDR3. The V segment lost 5 bases and the J segment 4 bases; nucleotides outside the gene matches: 7. The CDR3 sequence: CASSTGQKVNEKLFF. For the CDR3, the DNA is TGTGCCAGCAGTACGGGACAGAAGGTTAATGAAAAACTGTTTTTT.

V is TRBV28 and J is TRBJ2-5; 8 nucleotides align to TRBD2. This CDR3 has 12 amino acids. Germline V lookup: CDR1 MDHEN, CDR2 SYDVKM. The V segment lost 6 bases and the J segment 4 bases; nucleotides outside the gene matches: 1. CDR3 sequence (DNA): TGTGCCAGCAGCGGGGGGGGAGAGACCCAGTACTTC. Translating gives CASSGGGETQYF.

J is TRBJ1-6 and V is TRBV28; D is unclear. In germline, CDR1 is MDHEN, CDR2 SYDVKM. V was clipped by 4 bases and J by 6 bases, with 10 bases between them. CDR3 length: 14 amino acids. The chain's CDR3 is CASSSSRTNSPLHF. For the CDR3, the DNA is TGTGCCAGCAGTTCGTCACGCACTAATTCACCCCTCCACTTT.

The CDR3, as DNA: TGTGCCAGCAGTGATCAGGGGCGCGAGACCCAGTACTTC. This sequence encodes CASSDQGRETQYF. The J gene is TRBJ2-5, the V gene TRBV2; tentative D call: TRBD1 (6 bases). Germline V lookup: CDR1 SNHLY, CDR2 FYNNEI. Between the trimmed V and J ends, which lost 3 bases and 5 bases, there was a span of 10 bases. The CDR3 extends over 13 amino acids.

J is TRBJ2-2 and V is TRBV15; 11 bases match TRBD1. The V segment lost 4 bases and the J segment 6 bases; nucleotides outside the gene matches: 4. Per germline, CDR1 LNHNV and CDR2 YYDKDF (reference sequence). There are 15 residues in the CDR3. In DNA form, the CDR3 reads TGTGCCACCAGCACCCGGACAGGGGGCGCCGGGGAGCTGTTTTTT. The encoded protein is CATSTRTGGAGELFF. Full variable domain (outside the CDR3, taken from reference TRBV15 and TRBJ2-2): DAMVIQNPRYQVTQFGKPVTLSCSQTLNHNVMYWYQQKSSQAPKLLFHYYDKDFNNEADTPDNFQSRRPNTSFCFLDIRSPGLGDTAMYLCATSTRTGGAGELFFGEGSRLTVL.

The rearrangement uses TRBV5-1 and TRBJ2-6; possibly TRBD2 for D (5 bases). V gave up 0 bases and J gave up 1 base, with 17 bases separating them. The germline gives CDR1 SGHRS, CDR2 YFSETQ. This CDR3 spans 19 amino acids. CDR3 bases: TGCGCCAGCAGCTTGGCTCGGGGTGGCTCAGGTTCTGGGGCCAACGTCCTGACTTTC. It codes for CASSLARGGSGSGANVLTF.

The rearrangement uses TRBV5-8 and TRBJ2-2; D remains ambiguous. Germline assignment: CDR1 SGHTS and CDR2 YDEGEE. Trimming pared 5 bases from V and 6 bases from J, leaving 5 bases between. The CDR3 runs 11 residues. CDR3 amino acids: CASRNAGELFF. The CDR3 DNA reads TGTGCCAGCAGAAATGCCGGGGAGCTGTTTTTT. Filled out from reference TRBV5-8 and TRBJ2-2, the complete variable domain reads EAGVTQSPTHLIKTRGQQATLRCSPISGHTSVYWYQQALGLGLQFLLWYDEGEERNRGNFPPRFSGRQFPNYSSELNVNALELEDSALYLCASRNAGELFFGEGSRLTVL.

J is TRBJ1-5 and V is TRBV18; 7 bases match TRBD1. Germline V CDR1 and CDR2: KGHSH, LQKENI. The CDR3 loop spans 16 amino acids. The J segment lost 7 bases and the V segment lost 2 bases, leaving 11 bases of the junction unmatched. In nucleotides, the CDR3 is TGTGCCAGCTCACCAACGAAAAACAGGGGAGGGCAGCCCCAGCATTTT. Its protein product is CASSPTKNRGGQPQHF.

On this clone itself: The junction departs from germline at one end; a sequencing error may be responsible. V gene TRBV13 combines with J gene TRBJ1-2; D ambiguous. This CDR3 is built from 14 residues. Germline CDR1 reads PRHDT; CDR2 reads FYEKMQ (reference sequence). CDR3 residues: CASSIGRLRQGYTF. CDR3 nucleotide sequence: TGTGCCAGCAGCATAGGGAGGTTACGGCAGGGCTACACCTTC.

In its sample, this clone was seen once. This chain uses TRBV4-1 with TRBJ2-6; D might be TRBD1 (5 bases). The CDR3 has 18 residues. The V gene lost 0 bases and the J gene lost 1 base, with 13 bases spanning the gap. Germline loops: CDR1 MGHRA, CDR2 YSYEKL. Here the CDR3 reads CASSQDGRGFSGANVLTF. The CDR3 DNA follows: TGCGCCAGCAGCCAAGATGGTAGGGGTTTTTCTGGGGCCAACGTCCTGACTTTC.

The CDR3 DNA is TGTGCCAGCAGCTGGACGCGGGACAGATATCAGCCCCAGCATTTT. It translates to CASSWTRDRYQPQHF. V and J are TRBV27 and TRBJ1-5; 7 bases are shared with TRBD1. Germline CDR1 reads MNHEY; CDR2 reads SMNVEV (reference sequence). CDR3 size: 15 residues. V shed 6 bases and J 5 bases; nucleotides not matched to a gene: 10.

The V gene is TRBV11-2, the J gene TRBJ1-1; D possibly corresponds to TRBD1 (6 bases). With 1 base removed from V and 4 bases from J, the gap between germline ends came to 13 bases. There are 15 residues in the CDR3. Germline V gene sequence: CDR1 SGHAT, CDR2 FQNNGV. In nucleotides, the CDR3 is TGTGCCAGCAGCTTAGTTCTGGGGGCGGGCACTGAAGCTTTCTTT. It specifies CASSLVLGAGTEAFF.

The count of this clone is one. The J gene is TRBJ2-1, the V gene TRBV2; TRBD2 matches 9 bases. The V segment lost 2 bases and the J segment 8 bases; nucleotides outside the gene matches: 10. The CDR3 is 16 residues long. CDR1 is SNHLY and CDR2 is FYNNEI in the germline V gene. CDR3 region: CASSESRGGEVYEQFF. For the CDR3, the DNA is TGTGCCAGCAGTGAAAGTCGCGGGGGGGAGGTTTATGAGCAGTTCTTC.

This chain uses TRBV2 with TRBJ2-5; 9 nucleotides align to TRBD2. Germline lookup yields CDR1 SNHLY and CDR2 FYNNEI. The CDR3 is 18 amino acids. Losses at the gene ends were 6 bases for V and 5 bases for J; bases not matched to a gene: 19. The CDR3 region is CASRKLTGRGTSRETQYF. The CDR3 DNA reads as TGTGCCAGCAGGAAATTGACAGGCCGAGGGACTAGCCGTGAGACCCAGTACTTC.

The chain joins TRBV29-1 to TRBJ2-7; 7 nucleotides agree with TRBD1. The CDR3 loop spans 14 amino acids. CDR1 and CDR2 (germline): SQVTM, ANQGSEA. V shed 7 bases, J shed 5 bases, and the junction held 14 bases outside the gene matches. The CDR3, as DNA: TGCAGCGCCGGATTGACAGGGCGATTCGACGAGCAGTACTTC. Residues: CSAGLTGRFDEQYF.

The V and J genes are TRBV18 and TRBJ2-2; no clear D gene. V shed 3 bases and J shed 5 bases, with 4 bases lying between them. Per germline, CDR1 KGHSH and CDR2 LQKENI. The CDR3 runs to 12 residues. CDR3 in DNA: TGTGCCAGCTCACCGCGGACCGGGGAGCTGTTTTTT. Translated: CASSPRTGELFF.

The V call is TRBV7-8, the J call TRBJ1-1; D is unresolved. The CDR3 loop spans 15 amino acids. The V end lost 3 bases, the J end lost 2 bases, and 13 bases lay between the germline ends. Germline loops: CDR1 SGHVS, CDR2 FQNEAQ. The DNA for the CDR3 is TGTGCCAGCAGCTTCAGGCGGGCGGCTAACACTGAAGCTTTCTTT. This encodes CASSFRRAANTEAFF.